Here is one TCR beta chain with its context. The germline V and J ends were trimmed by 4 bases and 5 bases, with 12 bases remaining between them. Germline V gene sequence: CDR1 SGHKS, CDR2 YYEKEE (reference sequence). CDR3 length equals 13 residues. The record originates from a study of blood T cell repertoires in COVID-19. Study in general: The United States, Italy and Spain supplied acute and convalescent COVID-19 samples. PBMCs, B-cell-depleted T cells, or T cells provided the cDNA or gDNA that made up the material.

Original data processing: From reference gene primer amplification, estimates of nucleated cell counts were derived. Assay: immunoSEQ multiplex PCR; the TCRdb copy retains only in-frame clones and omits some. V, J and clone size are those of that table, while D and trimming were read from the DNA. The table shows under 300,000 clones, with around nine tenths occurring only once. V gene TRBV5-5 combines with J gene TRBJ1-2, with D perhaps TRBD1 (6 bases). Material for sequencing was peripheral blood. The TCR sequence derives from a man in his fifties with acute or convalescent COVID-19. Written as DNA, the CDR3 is TGTGCCAGCAGCCCGGGACAATCTTATGGCTACACCTTC. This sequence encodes CASSPGQSYGYTF. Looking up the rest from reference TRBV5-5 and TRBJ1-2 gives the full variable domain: DAGVTQSPTHLIKTRGQQVTLRCSPISGHKSVSWYQQVLGQGPQFIFQYYEKEERGRGNFPDRFSARQFPNYSSELNVNALLLGDSALYLCASSPGQSYGYTFGSGTRLTVV.